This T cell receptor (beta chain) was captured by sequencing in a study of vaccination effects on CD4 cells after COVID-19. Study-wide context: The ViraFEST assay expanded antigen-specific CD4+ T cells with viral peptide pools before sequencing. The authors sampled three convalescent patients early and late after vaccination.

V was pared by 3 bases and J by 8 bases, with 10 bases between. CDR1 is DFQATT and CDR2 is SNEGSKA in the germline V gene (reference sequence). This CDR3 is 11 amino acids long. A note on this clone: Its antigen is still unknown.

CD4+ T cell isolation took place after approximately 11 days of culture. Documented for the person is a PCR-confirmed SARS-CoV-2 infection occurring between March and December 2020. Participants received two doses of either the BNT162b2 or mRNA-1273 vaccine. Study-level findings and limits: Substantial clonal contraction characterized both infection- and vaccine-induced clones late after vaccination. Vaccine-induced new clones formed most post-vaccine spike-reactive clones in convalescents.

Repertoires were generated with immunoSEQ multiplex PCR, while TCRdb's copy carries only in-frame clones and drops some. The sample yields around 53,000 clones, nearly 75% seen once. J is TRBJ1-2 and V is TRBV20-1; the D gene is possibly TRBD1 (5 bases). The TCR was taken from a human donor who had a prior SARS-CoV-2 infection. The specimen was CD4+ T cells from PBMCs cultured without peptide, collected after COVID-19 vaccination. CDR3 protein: CSARQGGGYTF. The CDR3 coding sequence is TGCAGTGCTAGGCAGGGTGGCGGCTACACCTTC.